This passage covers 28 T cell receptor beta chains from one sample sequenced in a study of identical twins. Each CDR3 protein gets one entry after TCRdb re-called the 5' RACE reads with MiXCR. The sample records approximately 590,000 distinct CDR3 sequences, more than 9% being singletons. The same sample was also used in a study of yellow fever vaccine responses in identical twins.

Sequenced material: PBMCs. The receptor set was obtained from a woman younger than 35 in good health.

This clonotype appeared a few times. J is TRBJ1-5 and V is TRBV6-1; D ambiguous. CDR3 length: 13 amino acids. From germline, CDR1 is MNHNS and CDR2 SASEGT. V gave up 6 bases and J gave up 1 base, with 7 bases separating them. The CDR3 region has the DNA TGTGCCAGCAGGCAGGTCAGCAATCAGCCCCAGCATTTT. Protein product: CASRQVSNQPQHF.

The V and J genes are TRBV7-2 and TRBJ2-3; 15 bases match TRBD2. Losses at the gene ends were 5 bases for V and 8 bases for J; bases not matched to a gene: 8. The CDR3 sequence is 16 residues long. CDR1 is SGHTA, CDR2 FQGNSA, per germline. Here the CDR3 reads CASSQGLAGGTGTQYF. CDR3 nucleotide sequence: TGTGCCAGCAGCCAGGGACTAGCGGGAGGAACCGGTACGCAGTATTTT.

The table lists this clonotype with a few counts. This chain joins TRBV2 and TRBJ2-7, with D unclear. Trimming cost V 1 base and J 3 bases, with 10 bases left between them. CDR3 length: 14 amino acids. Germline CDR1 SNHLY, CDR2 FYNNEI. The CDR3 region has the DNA TGTGCCAGCAGTGAAGTATTCGGCGGCTACGAGCAGTACTTC. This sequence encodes CASSEVFGGYEQYF.

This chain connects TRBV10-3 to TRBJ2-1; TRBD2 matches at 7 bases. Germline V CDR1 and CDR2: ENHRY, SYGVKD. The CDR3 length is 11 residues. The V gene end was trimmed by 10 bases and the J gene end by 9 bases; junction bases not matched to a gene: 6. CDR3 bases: TGTGCCACCGGGACTATGGGTGAGCAGTTCTTC. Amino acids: CATGTMGEQFF.

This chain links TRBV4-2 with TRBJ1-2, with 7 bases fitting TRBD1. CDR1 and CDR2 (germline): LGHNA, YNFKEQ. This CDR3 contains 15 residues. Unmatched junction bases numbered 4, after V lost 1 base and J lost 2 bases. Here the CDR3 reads CASSQGMTGNYGYTF. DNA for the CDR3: TGTGCCAGCAGCCAAGGAATGACAGGGAACTATGGCTACACCTTC.

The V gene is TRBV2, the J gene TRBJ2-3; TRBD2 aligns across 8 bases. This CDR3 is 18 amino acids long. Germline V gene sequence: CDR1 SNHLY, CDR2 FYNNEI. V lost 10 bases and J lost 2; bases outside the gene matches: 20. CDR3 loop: CAISKKAGVRSYTDTQYF. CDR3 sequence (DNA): TGTGCCATCAGCAAAAAAGCGGGAGTCCGATCATACACAGATACGCAGTATTTT.

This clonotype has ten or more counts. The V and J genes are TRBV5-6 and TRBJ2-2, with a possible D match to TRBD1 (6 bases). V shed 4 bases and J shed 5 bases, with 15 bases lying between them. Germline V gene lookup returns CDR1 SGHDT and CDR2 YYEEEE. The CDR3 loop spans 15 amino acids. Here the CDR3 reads CASSRRLTGTGELFF. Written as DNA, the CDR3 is TGTGCCAGCAGCCGGAGACTAACAGGGACCGGGGAGCTGTTTTTT.

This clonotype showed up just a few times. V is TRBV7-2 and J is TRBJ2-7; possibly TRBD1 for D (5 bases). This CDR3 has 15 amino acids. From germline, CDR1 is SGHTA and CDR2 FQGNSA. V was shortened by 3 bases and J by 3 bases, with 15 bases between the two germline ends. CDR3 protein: CASSFYGAPDYEQYF. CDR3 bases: TGTGCCAGCAGCTTTTATGGGGCCCCTGACTACGAGCAGTACTTC. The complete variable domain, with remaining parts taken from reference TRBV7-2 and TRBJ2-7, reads GAGVSQSPSNKVTEKGKDVELRCDPISGHTALYWYRQSLGQGLEFLIYFQGNSAPDKSGLPSDRFSAERTGGSVSTLTIQRTQQEDSAVYLCASSFYGAPDYEQYFGPGTRLTVT.

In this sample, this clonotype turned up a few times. The CDR3 DNA is TGTGCCAGCAGCTTGATTCCCGCGAACTACAATGAGCAGTTCTTC. Translating gives CASSLIPANYNEQFF. The rearrangement joins TRBV7-8 to TRBJ2-1; D call uncertain. The CDR3 extends over 15 amino acids. CDR1 and CDR2 from the germline V gene are SGHVS and FQNEAQ. V gave up 3 bases and J gave up 3 bases, with 12 bases separating them.

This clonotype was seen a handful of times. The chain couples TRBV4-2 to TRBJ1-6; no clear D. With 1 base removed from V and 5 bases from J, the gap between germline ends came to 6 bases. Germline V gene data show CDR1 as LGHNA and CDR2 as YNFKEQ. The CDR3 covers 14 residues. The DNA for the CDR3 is TGTGCCAGCAGCCAAGTGGCGGATAATTCACCCCTCCACTTT. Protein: CASSQVADNSPLHF.

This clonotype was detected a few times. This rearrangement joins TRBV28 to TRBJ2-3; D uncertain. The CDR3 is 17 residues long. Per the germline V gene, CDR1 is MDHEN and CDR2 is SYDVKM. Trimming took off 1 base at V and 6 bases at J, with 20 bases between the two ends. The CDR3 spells CASSLSEGRRSRDTQYF. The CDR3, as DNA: TGTGCCAGCAGTTTATCGGAAGGCAGGCGAAGTAGGGATACGCAGTATTTT.

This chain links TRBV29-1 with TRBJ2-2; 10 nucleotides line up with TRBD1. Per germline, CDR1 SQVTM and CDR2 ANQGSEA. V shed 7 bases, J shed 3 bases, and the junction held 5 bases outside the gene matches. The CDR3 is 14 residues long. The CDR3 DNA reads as TGCAGCGCCAAGACAGGGGGCGACACCGGGGAGCTGTTTTTT. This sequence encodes CSAKTGGDTGELFF.

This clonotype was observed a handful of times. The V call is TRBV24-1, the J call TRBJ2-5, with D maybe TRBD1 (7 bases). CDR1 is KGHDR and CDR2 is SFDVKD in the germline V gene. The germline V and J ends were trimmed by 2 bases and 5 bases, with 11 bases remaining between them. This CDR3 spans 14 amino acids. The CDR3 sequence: CATSDSGGWETQYF. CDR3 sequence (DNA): TGTGCCACCAGTGATTCAGGGGGGTGGGAGACCCAGTACTTC.

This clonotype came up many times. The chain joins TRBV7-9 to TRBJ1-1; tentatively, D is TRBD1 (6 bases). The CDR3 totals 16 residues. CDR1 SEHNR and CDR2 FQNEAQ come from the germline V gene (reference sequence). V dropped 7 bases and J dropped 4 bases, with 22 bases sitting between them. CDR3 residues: CASNPSGGGKFTEAFF. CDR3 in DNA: TGTGCCAGCAATCCCAGTGGGGGGGGCAAGTTCACTGAAGCTTTCTTT.

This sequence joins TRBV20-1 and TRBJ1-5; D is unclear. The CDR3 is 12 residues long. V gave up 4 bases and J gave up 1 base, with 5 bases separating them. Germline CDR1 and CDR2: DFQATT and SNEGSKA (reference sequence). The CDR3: CSAISSNQPQHF. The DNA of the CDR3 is TGCAGTGCTATTTCCAGCAATCAGCCCCAGCATTTT.

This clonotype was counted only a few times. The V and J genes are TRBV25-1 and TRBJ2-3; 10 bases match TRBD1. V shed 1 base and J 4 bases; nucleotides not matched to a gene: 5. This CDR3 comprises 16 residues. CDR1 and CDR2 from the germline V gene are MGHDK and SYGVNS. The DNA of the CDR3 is TGTGCCAGCAGTGAATGGCGGGACAGGGGATCAGATACGCAGTATTTT. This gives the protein CASSEWRDRGSDTQYF.

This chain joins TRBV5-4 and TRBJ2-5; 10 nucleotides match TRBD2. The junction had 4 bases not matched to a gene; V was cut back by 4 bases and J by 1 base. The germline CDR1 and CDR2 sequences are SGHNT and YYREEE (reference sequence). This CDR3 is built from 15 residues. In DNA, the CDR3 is TGTGCCAGCAGCCGGACTAGCGGAGTCCAAGAGACCCAGTACTTC. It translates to CASSRTSGVQETQYF.

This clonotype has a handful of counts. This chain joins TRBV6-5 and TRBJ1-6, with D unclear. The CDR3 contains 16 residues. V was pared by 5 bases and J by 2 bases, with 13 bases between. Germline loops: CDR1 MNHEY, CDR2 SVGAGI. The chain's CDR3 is CASSNTQETYNSPLHF. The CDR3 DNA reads TGTGCCAGCAGTAACACCCAGGAGACCTATAATTCACCCCTCCACTTT.

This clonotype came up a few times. The CDR3 coding sequence is TGTGCCAGCAGTCAGACAGGGGCGAGCACAGATACGCAGTATTTT. The encoded protein is CASSQTGASTDTQYF. The V gene is TRBV6-1, the J gene TRBJ2-3, with 8 positions matching TRBD1. Germline V lookup: CDR1 MNHNS, CDR2 SASEGT. V shed 5 bases and J 0 bases; nucleotides not matched to a gene: 4. The CDR3 is 15 amino acids.

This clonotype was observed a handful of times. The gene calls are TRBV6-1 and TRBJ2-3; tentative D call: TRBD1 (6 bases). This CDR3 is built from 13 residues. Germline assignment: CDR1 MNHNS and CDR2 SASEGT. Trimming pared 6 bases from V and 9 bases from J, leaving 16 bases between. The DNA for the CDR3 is TGTGCCAGCAGGAGTCCTAAGGGGGACACGCAGTATTTT. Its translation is CASRSPKGDTQYF.

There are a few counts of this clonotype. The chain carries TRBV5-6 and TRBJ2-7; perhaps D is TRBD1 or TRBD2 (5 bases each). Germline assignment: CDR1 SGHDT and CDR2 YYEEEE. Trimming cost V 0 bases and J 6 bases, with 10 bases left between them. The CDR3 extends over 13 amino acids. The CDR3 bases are TGTGCCAGCAGCTTGGTCGGGGCCGTCGAGCAGTACTTC. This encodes CASSLVGAVEQYF.

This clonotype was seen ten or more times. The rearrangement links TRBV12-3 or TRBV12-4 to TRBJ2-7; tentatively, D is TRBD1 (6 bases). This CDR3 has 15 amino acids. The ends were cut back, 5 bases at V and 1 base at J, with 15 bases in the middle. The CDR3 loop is CASSPQGGGSYEQYF. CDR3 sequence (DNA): TGTGCCAGCAGTCCTCAAGGGGGTGGATCCTACGAGCAGTACTTC.

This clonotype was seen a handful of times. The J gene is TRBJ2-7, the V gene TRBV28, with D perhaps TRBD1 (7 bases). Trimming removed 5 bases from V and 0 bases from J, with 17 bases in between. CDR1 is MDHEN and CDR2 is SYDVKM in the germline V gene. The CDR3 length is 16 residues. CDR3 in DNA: TGTGCCAGCAGTCCGCAGACAGGGAGGAGCTCCTACGAGCAGTACTTC. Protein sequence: CASSPQTGRSSYEQYF.

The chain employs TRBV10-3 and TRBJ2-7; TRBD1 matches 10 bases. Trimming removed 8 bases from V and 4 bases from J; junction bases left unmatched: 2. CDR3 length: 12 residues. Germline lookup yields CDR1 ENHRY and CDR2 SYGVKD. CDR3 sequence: CAIWDRGYEQYF. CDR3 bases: TGTGCCATCTGGGACAGGGGTTACGAGCAGTACTTC.

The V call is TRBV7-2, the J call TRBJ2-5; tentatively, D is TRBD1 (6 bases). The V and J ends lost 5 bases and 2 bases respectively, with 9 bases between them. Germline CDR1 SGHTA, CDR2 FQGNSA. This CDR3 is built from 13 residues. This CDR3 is CASSADRQETQYF. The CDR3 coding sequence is TGTGCCAGCAGCGCGGACAGACAAGAGACCCAGTACTTC.

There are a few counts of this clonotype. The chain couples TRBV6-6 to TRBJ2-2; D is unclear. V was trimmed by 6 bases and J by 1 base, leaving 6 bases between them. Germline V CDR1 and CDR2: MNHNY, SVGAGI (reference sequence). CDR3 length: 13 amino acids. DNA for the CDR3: TGTGCCAGCAGGGCGGAGAACACCGGGGAGCTGTTTTTT. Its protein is CASRAENTGELFF.

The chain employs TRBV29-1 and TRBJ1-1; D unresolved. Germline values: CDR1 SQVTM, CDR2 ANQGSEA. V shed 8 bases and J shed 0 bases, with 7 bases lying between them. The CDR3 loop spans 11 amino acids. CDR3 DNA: TGCAGCATGACGTTGAACACTGAAGCTTTCTTT. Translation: CSMTLNTEAFF.

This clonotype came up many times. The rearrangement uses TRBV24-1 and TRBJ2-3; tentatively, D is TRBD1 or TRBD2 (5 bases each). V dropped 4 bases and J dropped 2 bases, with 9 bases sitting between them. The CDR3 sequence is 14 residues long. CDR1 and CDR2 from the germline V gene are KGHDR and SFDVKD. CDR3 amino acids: CATSESGATDTQYF. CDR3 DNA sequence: TGTGCCACCAGTGAATCCGGGGCCACAGATACGCAGTATTTT.